What follows are 15 T cell receptor beta chains derived from one specimen sequenced in a study of cytomegalovirus exposure and HLA in healthy donors. The PCR contained 60 Vbeta and 13 Jbeta primers. Method: immunoSEQ multiplex PCR; TCRdb's copy keeps in-frame clones and lacks some. This listing includes 85,000 to 90,000 clones. The sample was PBMCs. The receptors here all came from a man in his forties or fifties in good health and CMV-seropositive.

The chain joins TRBV27 to TRBJ2-1; 8 bases agree with TRBD2. The V gene's germline CDR1 is MNHEY and CDR2 SMNVEV (reference sequence). The V gene end was trimmed by 4 bases and the J gene end by 7 bases; junction bases not matched to a gene: 9. CDR3 size: 15 residues. The CDR3 sequence is CASSSSGTRANEQFF. CDR3 sequence (DNA): TGTGCCAGCAGTTCCTCCGGGACTAGGGCAAATGAGCAGTTCTTC.

The rearrangement links TRBV11-2 to TRBJ2-1; 13 nucleotides line up with TRBD2. Germline V CDR1 and CDR2: SGHAT, FQNNGV. V lost 5 bases and J lost 4; bases outside the gene matches: 5. This CDR3 has 16 residues. The CDR3 is CASSMGLAGFYNEQFF. CDR3 in DNA: TGTGCCAGCAGCATGGGACTAGCGGGATTTTACAATGAGCAGTTCTTC.

V usage is TRBV7-2 and J usage is TRBJ2-3; the D gene is possibly TRBD1 (5 bases). Germline V gene sequence: CDR1 SGHTA, CDR2 FQGNSA. The CDR3 runs 15 residues. The V end was cut by 4 bases, the J end by 3 bases, with 14 bases between. The DNA for the CDR3 is TGTGCCAGCAGCTGGTGGGGCACCTTAACAGATACGCAGTATTTT. This codes for CASSWWGTLTDTQYF.

The chain links TRBV7-2 to TRBJ1-1; D may be TRBD1 (6 bases). There are 12 residues in the CDR3. V was clipped by 5 bases and J by 4 bases, with 8 bases between them. Germline assignment: CDR1 SGHTA and CDR2 FQGNSA. For the CDR3, the DNA is TGTGCCAGCAGCCCGGACAGCACTGAAGCTTTCTTT. Translated, it gives CASSPDSTEAFF.

The chain recombines TRBV7-9 with TRBJ1-2; D is unclear. CDR3 length equals 15 residues. Germline V CDR1 and CDR2: SEHNR, FQNEAQ (reference sequence). Trimming took 3 bases from V and 0 from J, leaving 11 bases between them. The DNA for the CDR3 is TGTGCCAGCAGCTTTGAGAGCCGGGCTAACTATGGCTACACCTTC. This encodes CASSFESRANYGYTF.

The V call is TRBV9, the J call TRBJ1-3; D uncertain. CDR3 length equals 17 residues. Germline V gene data show CDR1 as SGDLS and CDR2 as YYNGEE. Between the trimmed V and J ends, which lost 4 bases and 0 bases, there was a span of 17 bases. This CDR3 is CASSPSVGQVSGNTIYF. The CDR3 DNA reads TGTGCCAGCAGCCCCTCCGTTGGGCAGGTCTCTGGAAACACCATATATTTT.

The V call is TRBV7-9, the J call TRBJ2-5; D unresolved. Per germline, CDR1 SEHNR and CDR2 FQNEAQ (reference sequence). Between the trimmed V and J ends, which lost 3 bases and 5 bases, there was a span of 22 bases. The CDR3 extends over 17 amino acids. The CDR3 DNA is TGTGCCAGCAGCTTTTTCCCCATTCTTATGCCTGAGGAGACCCAGTACTTC. Encoded protein: CASSFFPILMPEETQYF.

V gene TRBV4-1 combines with J gene TRBJ2-5; D gene uncertain. V lost 6 bases, J lost 2 bases, and 13 bases lay in between. Germline CDR1 and CDR2: MGHRA and YSYEKL. This CDR3 has 14 amino acids. CDR3 protein: CASSRSTPQETQYF. The CDR3 DNA reads as TGCGCCAGCAGTCGCTCAACACCACAAGAGACCCAGTACTTC.

The chain carries TRBV7-9 and TRBJ2-5; 10 bases agree with TRBD2. V gave up 5 bases and J gave up 4 bases; unmatched junction bases: 10. CDR3 length: 16 residues. Germline CDR1 reads SEHNR; CDR2 reads FQNEAQ (reference sequence). DNA of the CDR3: TGTGCCAGCAGCCACCGACTAGCGGGTCTGGCAGAGACCCAGTACTTC. Translation gives CASSHRLAGLAETQYF.

The V call is TRBV10-3, the J call TRBJ1-5; maybe TRBD1 (6 bases). The germline V gene encodes CDR1 ENHRY and CDR2 SYGVKD. V lost 4 bases and J lost 2, with 21 bases in between. The CDR3 extends over 18 amino acids. The CDR3 DNA is TGTGCCATCAGTGGGGGGGGGACAAGTCCTGAAGGCAATCAGCCCCAGCATTTT. Encoded protein: CAISGGGTSPEGNQPQHF.

The CDR3 coding sequence is TGTGCCACCAGCCCGGTCCCTATTGCCGAGCAGTACTTC. It yields the protein CATSPVPIAEQYF. The chain recombines TRBV15 with TRBJ2-7, with unresolved D. Trimming cost V 5 bases and J 6 bases, with 14 bases left between them. Germline CDR1 LNHNV, CDR2 YYDKDF (reference sequence). CDR3 size: 13 residues.

This chain joins TRBV27 and TRBJ1-5, with D uncertain. The CDR3 length is 16 residues. The V end was cut by 0 bases, the J end by 0 bases, with 9 bases between. Germline CDR1 reads MNHEY; CDR2 reads SMNVEV (reference sequence). Written as DNA, the CDR3 is TGTGCCAGCAGTTTATCGGGCAGCAATAGCAATCAGCCCCAGCATTTT. This gives the protein CASSLSGSNSNQPQHF.

This rearrangement joins TRBV30 to TRBJ2-3; a weak D match, TRBD1 (6 bases). This CDR3 is 13 amino acids long. CDR1 GTSNPN and CDR2 SVGIG come from the germline V gene (reference sequence). Between the trimmed V and J ends, which lost 7 bases and 4 bases, there was a span of 15 bases. DNA of the CDR3: TGTGCCTTTCGCAGGGGTGGGGCAGATACGCAGTATTTT. This sequence encodes CAFRRGGADTQYF.

The rearrangement links TRBV10-2 to TRBJ2-1; 11 positions match TRBD2. Germline V lookup: CDR1 WSHSY, CDR2 SAAADI. This CDR3 has 15 residues. V shed 5 bases, J shed 2 bases, and the junction held 2 bases outside the gene matches. The CDR3 sequence: CASSLAGGAYNEQFF. The CDR3 DNA reads TGCGCCAGCAGTTTAGCGGGAGGGGCCTACAATGAGCAGTTCTTC.

The chain has TRBV4-2 and TRBJ1-3; 7 bases align to TRBD1. The CDR3 loop spans 13 amino acids. Trimming at V came to 3 bases and at J to 4 bases, leaving 0 bases not matched to a gene. The germline V gene has CDR1 LGHNA and CDR2 YNFKEQ. DNA of the CDR3: TGTGCCAGCAGCCAGGACAGGGGAAACACCATATATTTT. Residues: CASSQDRGNTIYF.